This is a list of T cell receptor beta chains from one sample in a study of shared clonotypes between healthy human individuals. Measured with immunoSEQ multiplex PCR; TCRdb has only the in-frame clones, and not every one. The sample lists 1.4 million to 1.5 million clones; roughly 96% were seen once. The material sequenced was naive CD4+ T cells sorted from blood. The receptors come from a man aged 25 to 45 in good health. CDR3s include the opening cysteine and the closing phenylalanine or tryptophan. Fields, in order: V gene, clone size, D gene, J gene, CDR3 protein, CDR3 DNA. A D gene is named only where the DNA matches it firmly. Some rows mark clone size as missing; the rest say once, few, many or name a class of expanded clone.

V gene: TRBV19
clone size: -
D gene: TRBD1
J gene: TRBJ2-5
CDR3 protein: CASTPSGTVIQETQYF
CDR3 DNA: TGTGCCAGTACCCCCTCCGGGACAGTTATTCAAGAGACCCAGTACTTC

V gene: TRBV11-2
clone size: once
D gene: -
J gene: TRBJ2-5
CDR3 protein: CASSPLQETQYF
CDR3 DNA: TGTGCCAGCAGCCCCCTACAAGAGACCCAGTACTTC

V gene: TRBV6-5
clone size: -
D gene: TRBD1
J gene: TRBJ2-7
CDR3 protein: CASSYAAGTGDYEQYF
CDR3 DNA: TGTGCCAGCAGTTACGCGGCCGGGACAGGGGACTACGAGCAGTACTTC

V gene: TRBV7-9
clone size: -
D gene: -
J gene: TRBJ1-4
CDR3 protein: CAPRQAHEKLFF
CDR3 DNA: TGTGCCCCCAGGCAGGCGCATGAAAAACTGTTTTTT

V gene: TRBV6-1
clone size: -
D gene: -
J gene: TRBJ2-7
CDR3 protein: CASSLNRVDEQYF
CDR3 DNA: TGTGCCAGCAGCCTAAACAGGGTAGACGAGCAGTACTTC

V gene: TRBV7-2
clone size: -
D gene: -
J gene: TRBJ2-7
CDR3 protein: CASSPPRRLFHEQYF
CDR3 DNA: TGTGCCAGCAGCCCCCCAAGGCGACTTTTTCACGAGCAGTACTTC

V gene: TRBV9
clone size: -
D gene: -
J gene: TRBJ2-3
CDR3 protein: CASSVKGITPDTQYF
CDR3 DNA: TGTGCCAGCAGCGTAAAGGGGATCACCCCAGATACGCAGTATTTT

V gene: TRBV29-1
clone size: -
D gene: -
J gene: TRBJ1-1
CDR3 protein: CSPWGGLGTEAFF
CDR3 DNA: TGCAGCCCGTGGGGGGGGCTGGGGACTGAAGCTTTCTTT

V gene: TRBV19
clone size: -
D gene: -
J gene: TRBJ2-2
CDR3 protein: CASSIQRTGELFF
CDR3 DNA: TGTGCCAGTAGTATCCAGCGGACCGGGGAGCTGTTTTTT

V gene: TRBV28
clone size: -
D gene: -
J gene: TRBJ1-1
CDR3 protein: CASSLYGSLNTEAFF
CDR3 DNA: TGTGCCAGCAGTTTATACGGCAGCTTGAACACTGAAGCTTTCTTT

V gene: TRBV27
clone size: -
D gene: -
J gene: TRBJ2-2
CDR3 protein: CASRKELVPGELFF
CDR3 DNA: TGTGCCAGCAGGAAGGAACTAGTCCCCGGGGAGCTGTTTTTT

V gene: TRBV28
clone size: once
D gene: -
J gene: TRBJ1-5
CDR3 protein: CASSHGQPQHF
CDR3 DNA: TGTGCCAGCAGCCATGGTCAGCCCCAGCATTTT

V gene: TRBV29-1
clone size: -
D gene: -
J gene: TRBJ1-1
CDR3 protein: CSVEEGPDTEAFF
CDR3 DNA: TGCAGCGTTGAAGAGGGACCGGACACTGAAGCTTTCTTT

V gene: TRBV27
clone size: -
D gene: TRBD2
J gene: TRBJ2-6
CDR3 protein: CASSFWGTSGRASGANVLTF
CDR3 DNA: TGTGCCAGCAGTTTCTGGGGTACTAGCGGGAGGGCCAGTGGGGCCAACGTCCTGACTTTC

V gene: TRBV25-1
clone size: -
D gene: -
J gene: TRBJ1-1
CDR3 protein: CASTSRYRDGHTEAFF
CDR3 DNA: TGTGCCAGCACCTCACGTTACCGGGACGGCCACACTGAAGCTTTCTTT

V gene: TRBV5-1
clone size: -
D gene: TRBD1
J gene: TRBJ2-7
CDR3 protein: CASSPGTGNEQYF
CDR3 DNA: TGCGCCAGCAGCCCGGGGACAGGGAACGAGCAGTACTTC

V gene: TRBV5-1
clone size: -
D gene: TRBD2
J gene: TRBJ2-1
CDR3 protein: CASSGSLGLAYNEQFF
CDR3 DNA: TGCGCCAGCAGCGGCAGCCTGGGACTAGCATACAATGAGCAGTTCTTC

V gene: TRBV19
clone size: -
D gene: TRBD2
J gene: TRBJ2-7
CDR3 protein: CASSMRRSGSLDEQYF
CDR3 DNA: TGTGCCAGTAGTATGAGGCGTAGCGGGAGTCTCGACGAGCAGTACTTC

V gene: TRBV9
clone size: -
D gene: TRBD2
J gene: TRBJ2-3
CDR3 protein: CASSARLAGSTDTQYF
CDR3 DNA: TGTGCCAGCAGCGCCCGACTAGCGGGCAGCACAGATACGCAGTATTTT

V gene: TRBV7-9
clone size: -
D gene: -
J gene: TRBJ2-1
CDR3 protein: CASSLGTTTVSDEQFF
CDR3 DNA: TGTGCCAGCAGCTTAGGGACAACAACCGTCTCGGATGAGCAGTTCTTC

V gene: TRBV5-6
clone size: -
D gene: TRBD1
J gene: TRBJ2-7
CDR3 protein: CASSTPGTGKPIHLSEQYF
CDR3 DNA: TGTGCCAGCAGCACCCCCGGGACAGGGAAACCGATCCACCTGTCCGAGCAGTACTTC

V gene: TRBV6-4
clone size: -
D gene: -
J gene: TRBJ2-1
CDR3 protein: CASSVQDSYNEQFF
CDR3 DNA: TGTGCCAGCAGTGTACAGGATTCCTACAATGAGCAGTTCTTC

V gene: TRBV5-1
clone size: -
D gene: -
J gene: TRBJ2-3
CDR3 protein: CASSLGAEIGGTDTQYF
CDR3 DNA: TGCGCCAGCAGCCTCGGGGCAGAAATCGGTGGCACAGATACGCAGTATTTT

V gene: TRBV15
clone size: -
D gene: TRBD1
J gene: TRBJ2-7
CDR3 protein: CATSREQGAYEQYF
CDR3 DNA: TGTGCCACCAGCAGGGAACAGGGGGCATACGAGCAGTACTTC

V gene: TRBV29-1
clone size: few
D gene: TRBD1
J gene: TRBJ2-5
CDR3 protein: CSVAGQVQETQYF
CDR3 DNA: TGCAGCGTGGCGGGACAGGTTCAAGAGACCCAGTACTTC

V gene: TRBV10-3
clone size: -
D gene: -
J gene: TRBJ2-7
CDR3 protein: CASTPRPDSYEQYF
CDR3 DNA: TGTGCCAGCACCCCCAGGCCGGATTCCTACGAGCAGTACTTC

V gene: TRBV9
clone size: -
D gene: -
J gene: TRBJ2-3
CDR3 protein: CASSKAGVIGTDTQYF
CDR3 DNA: TGTGCCAGCAGCAAAGCAGGGGTTATTGGCACAGATACGCAGTATTTT

V gene: TRBV5-1
clone size: -
D gene: -
J gene: TRBJ2-7
CDR3 protein: CASSPEDLSKQYF
CDR3 DNA: TGCGCCAGCAGCCCAGAAGACCTTTCGAAGCAGTACTTC